Listed below are T cell receptor beta chains from one sample, sequenced in a study of T cells in Graves' hyperthyroidism and ophthalmopathy. TCRdb independently ran MiXCR on the multiplex PCR reads; one entry per CDR3 protein. The sample lists 550,000 to 600,000 distinct CDR3 sequences, roughly 50% occurring once. What was sequenced was peripheral blood or thyroid tissue (not recorded which). The receptors were sampled from an adult woman with Graves' disease, either hyperthyroidism or ophthalmopathy (not recorded which). Both conserved end residues are part of each CDR3. A D gene is named only where the DNA matches it firmly. Some rows mark clone size as missing; the rest say once, few, many or name a class of expanded clone.

TRBV9	-	TRBJ1-4	-	TGTGCCAGCAGCGTAACGGGGGTGACTAATGAAAAACTGTTTTTT	CASSVTGVTNEKLFF
TRBV7-9	many	TRBJ1-1	TRBD1	TGTGCCAGCAGCGGAGGGACAGGGTTTTTTACTGAAGCTTTCTTT	CASSGGTGFFTEAFF
TRBV10-3	few	TRBJ1-6	-	TGTGCCATCAGCAGTGCTAGAGAGGGATCACCCCTCCACTTT	CAISSAREGSPLHF
TRBV7-3	many	TRBJ2-6	-	TGTGCCAGCAGCCCCCTGATCTCTGGGGCCAACGTCCTGACTTTC	CASSPLISGANVLTF
TRBV15	many	TRBJ1-1	-	TGTGCCACCAGCATAGTTGGGAACACTGAAGCTTTCTTT	CATSIVGNTEAFF
TRBV28	-	TRBJ2-5	TRBD2	TGTGCCAGCAGTTTGGCACTAGCGGGAGTACAAGAGACCCAGTACTTC	CASSLALAGVQETQYF
TRBV7-9	-	TRBJ1-2	-	TGTGCCGGCAGCCTTGTAAAGGATGGCTACACCTTC	CAGSLVKDGYTF
TRBV9	-	TRBJ2-7	-	TGTGCCAGCAGCGTAACCAGCGCCACTTCCTACGAGCAGTACTTC	CASSVTSATSYEQYF
TRBV30	-	TRBJ1-1	-	TGTGCCTGCATCTTAAACACTGAAGCTTTCTTT	CACILNTEAFF
TRBV10-2	once	TRBJ2-7	-	TGCGCCAGCACAGGGGTGAGCGAGCAGTACTTC	CASTGVSEQYF
TRBV20-1	-	TRBJ1-1	-	TGCAGTGCTAGGGGGGGGGCACTAGAAGCTTTCTTT	CSARGGALEAFF
TRBV27	-	TRBJ2-5	-	TGTGCCAGCAGCCCTACTTCACTCCTACAAGAGACCCAGTACTTC	CASSPTSLLQETQYF
TRBV7-9	-	TRBJ2-7	-	TGTGCCAGCAGTCCTGACGGATCGGGATCCTACGAGCAGTACTTC	CASSPDGSGSYEQYF
TRBV3-1	many	TRBJ2-5	TRBD1	TGTGCCAGCGGGGACAGACAAGAGACCCAGTACTTC	CASGDRQETQYF
TRBV20-1	-	TRBJ2-5	-	TGCAGTGCCAGCAGTCCCGGCGCTCTGGAGACCCAGTACTTC	CSASSPGALETQYF
TRBV7-9	-	TRBJ2-5	TRBD2	TGTGCCAGCAGCGAGCCCCGGGGGGGAAGTCATGAGACCCAGTACTTC	CASSEPRGGSHETQYF
TRBV6-5	many	TRBJ1-5	-	TGTGCCAGCAGCAAGACAGGCGTTGGTAGCAATCAGCCCCAGCATTTT	CASSKTGVGSNQPQHF
TRBV13	-	TRBJ2-3	TRBD2	TGTGCCAGCAGTGATGGGGCCTCAGCGGGGGATACGCAGTATTTT	CASSDGASAGDTQYF
TRBV10-3	many	TRBJ1-2	-	TGTGCCATCAGTGAGTCTCGAGACACCTCCTATGGCTACACCTTC	CAISESRDTSYGYTF
TRBV5-1	-	TRBJ2-5	TRBD2	TGCGCCAGCAGCTTGGCGGCTAGCGGGAGCGGAGAGACCCAGTACTTC	CASSLAASGSGETQYF
TRBV5-1	many	TRBJ2-6	-	TGCGCCAGCAGCTTGGGCACTCCGGGTGCTGGGGCCAACGTCCTGACTTTC	CASSLGTPGAGANVLTF
TRBV28	few	TRBJ1-3	TRBD1	TGTGCCAGCAGGTTACAGGGGAATAGAAACACCATATATTTT	CASRLQGNRNTIYF
TRBV10-3	few	TRBJ1-4	-	TGTGCCATCAGTGAGTTTAAAGAAAAACTGTTTTTT	CAISEFKEKLFF
TRBV7-2	once	TRBJ2-6	-	TGTGCCAGCAGCCAGAACGGGGCCAACGTCCTGACTTTC	CASSQNGANVLTF
TRBV12-3/TRBV12-4	few	TRBJ1-2	-	TGTGCCACAGGACTAGCGGGAGGGGGCTACACCTTC	CATGLAGGGYTF
TRBV30	-	TRBJ2-7	-	TGTACCTGGAGTGTATGGGGGCCCGAGCAGTACTTC	CTWSVWGPEQYF